This T cell receptor (beta chain) appears in the sequencing data of a study of CD8+CD57+ T cells in acquired aplastic anemia. Study in general: Sorted CD4+ and CD8+ cells gave a mean 3.2 ug DNA, range roughly 0.18 to 30 ug.

Patients who underwent sequencing had shown CD8+CD57+ cell expansion by flow cytometry. The patients all had a severe acquired aplastic anemia diagnosis. Overall study findings and caveats: Patients and controls were found to share roughly 31 CD8+ CDR3 sequences. In CD8+ cells, Simpson's diversity showed no significant difference between patients and controls.

Genomic DNA templated the TCR beta VDJ and CDR3 profiling. In TCRdb, the reads were re-called with MiXCR into one record per CDR3 protein. The top ten clones hold about 12% of a sample with some 140,000 distinct CDR3 sequences, around half of them seen once. Germline loops: CDR1 LGHNA, CDR2 YNFKEQ. V lost 5 bases, J lost 5 bases, and 11 bases stayed unmatched. The CDR3 spans 15 residues. This clonotype has a count of ten or more. The antigen is not known. The sequenced sample consisted of sorted CD4+, CD8+, or CD8+CD57+ T cells (not recorded which) from PBMCs. The chain is built from TRBV4-2 and TRBJ2-7, with TRBD2 matching 8 bases. This clonotype originated in a human donor with aplastic anemia. The CDR3 coding sequence is TGTGCCAGCAGCGCCTTCCCCAGCGGGGGCCACGAGCAGTACTTC. It encodes CASSAFPSGGHEQYF.